Listed here are 31 T cell receptor beta chains from one sample, sequenced in a study of long-term antiretroviral therapy in people with HIV. The assay, immunoSEQ v3.0, was run at survey level. Produced via immunoSEQ multiplex PCR; TCRdb's table is partial and in-frame only. The sample includes 17,000 or so clones, around nine tenths seen only once; the top ten take over 8%. The source material was unsorted PBMCs, sampled 0.3 years after starting antiretroviral therapy. Receptor source: a man aged 55-75 years with HIV.

The chain is built from TRBV11-3 and TRBJ2-1; 13 bases align to TRBD2. CDR1 and CDR2 (germline): SGHNT, YENEEA. V was clipped by 5 bases and J by 6 bases; unmatched bases: 4. The CDR3 runs to 15 residues. CDR3 in DNA: TGTGCCAGCAGCCGCGGACTAGCGGGAGTCAATGAGCAGTTCTTC. Protein product: CASSRGLAGVNEQFF.

The V call is TRBV10-1, the J call TRBJ1-4, with a tentative D call TRBD1 (5 bases). The CDR3 runs to 13 residues. The V gene's germline CDR1 is WNHNN and CDR2 SYGVQD (reference sequence). The ends were cut back, 2 bases at V and 4 bases at J, with 5 bases in the middle. The CDR3 nucleotides read TGCGCCAGCAGTGAGGGACATAATGAAAAACTGTTTTTT. The encoded protein is CASSEGHNEKLFF.

This rearrangement joins TRBV6-6 to TRBJ2-2; 9 bases align to TRBD1. From germline, CDR1 is MNHNY and CDR2 SVGAGI (reference sequence). The CDR3 length is 15 residues. J lost 9 bases, V lost 7 bases, and 12 bases had no gene match. In DNA form, the CDR3 reads TGTGCCAGCACCCCGACAGGGGGTAAGGACCGGGAGCTGTTTTTT. This gives the protein CASTPTGGKDRELFF.

The chain uses TRBV19 and TRBJ2-5, with D hard to call. V was shortened by 5 bases and J by 2 bases, with 12 bases between the two germline ends. CDR1 and CDR2 from the germline V gene are LNHDA and SQIVND (reference sequence). This CDR3 is 14 amino acids long. The CDR3 nucleotides are TGTGCCAGTAGTGTTAACTATCAACAAGAGACCCAGTACTTC. This sequence encodes CASSVNYQQETQYF.

The sample holds a few counts of this clone. The V call is TRBV19, the J call TRBJ1-1, with 7 positions matching TRBD1. The germline gives CDR1 LNHDA, CDR2 SQIVND (reference sequence). The CDR3 loop spans 16 amino acids. Germline trimming cut 0 bases from V and 10 bases from J; bases unmatched to any gene: 14. Here the CDR3 DNA reads TGTGCCAGTAGTATAGAGTGGTTAGGACAGGCGCCACGAGCTTTCTTT. Protein product: CASSIEWLGQAPRAFF. The full variable domain, completed using reference TRBV19 and TRBJ1-1, is DGGITQSPKYLFRKEGQNVTLSCEQNLNHDAMYWYRQDPGQGLRLIYYSQIVNDFQKGDIAEGYSVSREKKESFPLTVTSAQKNPTAFYLCASSIEWLGQAPRAFFGQGTRLTVV.

The chain uses TRBV5-1 and TRBJ1-3, with a weak D call TRBD1 (5 bases). Germline CDR1 and CDR2: SGHRS and YFSETQ. V was trimmed by 2 bases and J by 4 bases, leaving 7 bases between them. This CDR3 is 13 amino acids long. The CDR3 sequence is CASSFGGGNTIYF. The CDR3 DNA reads TGCGCCAGCAGCTTCGGGGGAGGAAACACCATATATTTT.

The rearrangement uses TRBV6-9 and TRBJ2-3; D uncertain. Trimming left V 3 bases short and J 6 bases short, with 1 base between. Per germline, CDR1 MNHGY and CDR2 SVAAGI. The CDR3 has 10 amino acids. CDR3 protein: CASSYDTQYF. The CDR3 DNA sequence: TGTGCCAGCAGTTACGATACGCAGTATTTT.

A few counts support this clone. This chain joins TRBV18 and TRBJ1-1, with TRBD1 as a possible D gene (5 bases). Germline values: CDR1 KGHSH, CDR2 LQKENI. Trimming took off 6 bases at V and 6 bases at J, with 20 bases between the two ends. The CDR3 runs 15 residues. CDR3 sequence reads: CASSLWGSMVAEAFF. The CDR3 bases are TGTGCCAGCTCCCTTTGGGGGTCCATGGTGGCTGAAGCTTTCTTT.

V and J are TRBV6-5 and TRBJ2-7; D gene unclear. V lost 2 bases to trimming and J lost 3 bases, with 8 bases between them. The CDR3 spans 13 residues. Germline loops: CDR1 MNHEY, CDR2 SVGAGI. This chain's CDR3 is CASSYQVGYEQYF. The DNA of the CDR3 is TGTGCCAGCAGTTACCAGGTGGGCTACGAGCAGTACTTC.

This clone is a singleton in its sample. The chain uses TRBV7-6 and TRBJ2-2; D ambiguous. The CDR3 consists of 14 residues. Germline values: CDR1 SGHVS, CDR2 FNYEAQ. V lost 3 bases, J lost 5 bases, and 10 bases lay in between. The CDR3 reads CASSFVVWTGELFF. As DNA, the CDR3 is TGTGCCAGCAGCTTTGTCGTTTGGACCGGGGAGCTGTTTTTT.

This clone was observed a single time. This chain uses TRBV7-9 with TRBJ1-4; D unclear. Germline lookup yields CDR1 SEHNR and CDR2 FQNEAQ (reference sequence). V was clipped by 5 bases and J by 7 bases, with 17 bases between them. The CDR3 consists of 15 residues. The CDR3, as DNA: TGTGCCAGCAGCCCACATCCCGTGTTTCGTGAAAAACTGTTTTTT. Its protein is CASSPHPVFREKLFF.

Notes on this clone: Other nucleotide sequences in the sample specify the same CDR3. The gene calls are TRBV5-1 and TRBJ2-3; either TRBD1 or TRBD2 may fit D (6 bases each). CDR1 and CDR2 (germline): SGHRS, YFSETQ. Trimming removed 0 bases from V and 4 bases from J, with 24 bases in between. This CDR3 spans 19 amino acids. CDR3 DNA sequence: TGCGCCAGCAGCTTGGTTCGGACCACGCAAGGAAGGGGGGCAGATACGCAGTATTTT. Amino acids: CASSLVRTTQGRGADTQYF.

The chain joins TRBV19 to TRBJ2-3; 7 bases agree with TRBD2. J lost 0 bases, V lost 2 bases, and 5 bases had no gene match. The CDR3 is made up of 16 amino acids. The V gene's germline CDR1 is LNHDA and CDR2 SQIVND (reference sequence). In DNA form, the CDR3 reads TGTGCCAGTAGTATATCGGGGCGGGGGAGCACAGATACGCAGTATTTT. This sequence encodes CASSISGRGSTDTQYF.

This chain uses TRBV27 with TRBJ2-1, with 10 nucleotides matching TRBD2. The CDR3 covers 16 residues. Germline CDR1 MNHEY, CDR2 SMNVEV (reference sequence). V shed 3 bases and J 4 bases; nucleotides not matched to a gene: 6. The CDR3 DNA reads TGTGCCAGCAGTTTGAGAGCGGGAGGGGGATACAATGAGCAGTTCTTC. The encoded protein is CASSLRAGGGYNEQFF.

The rearrangement uses TRBV14 and TRBJ2-1, with D possibly TRBD1 on 6 matching bases. CDR1 and CDR2 (germline): SGHDN, FVKESK. The CDR3 has 16 residues. Trimming removed 1 base at V and 4 bases at J, with 14 bases between. The CDR3 nucleotides read TGTGCCAGCAGCCAAGTCCGGGACACCATATACAATGAGCAGTTCTTC. This sequence encodes CASSQVRDTIYNEQFF. Filled out from reference TRBV14 and TRBJ2-1, the complete variable domain reads EAGVTQFPSHSVIEKGQTVTLRCDPISGHDNLYWYRRVMGKEIKFLLHFVKESKQDESGMPNNRFLAERTGGTYSTLKVQPAELEDSGVYFCASSQVRDTIYNEQFFGPGTRLTVL.

J is TRBJ2-1 and V is TRBV18; possibly TRBD2 for D (6 bases). V was shortened by 0 bases and J by 9 bases, with 12 bases between the two germline ends. The germline gives CDR1 KGHSH, CDR2 LQKENI. The CDR3 is 14 amino acids. The CDR3 protein is CASSPPPGLAEQFF. The CDR3 DNA reads TGTGCCAGCTCACCACCTCCGGGACTTGCTGAGCAGTTCTTC.

The chain couples TRBV9 to TRBJ2-5, with 13 bases identical to TRBD2. The CDR3 is 16 amino acids. Trimming took 4 bases from V and 5 from J; bases not matched to a gene: 8. CDR1 SGDLS and CDR2 YYNGEE come from the germline V gene. DNA of the CDR3: TGTGCCAGCAGCTTCGGACTAGCGGGAGCTGTCGAGACCCAGTACTTC. It encodes CASSFGLAGAVETQYF. Full variable domain (rest looked up from reference TRBV9 and TRBJ2-5): DSGVTQTPKHLITATGQRVTLRCSPRSGDLSVYWYQQSLDQGLQFLIQYYNGEERAKGNILERFSAQQFPDLHSELNLSSLELGDSALYFCASSFGLAGAVETQYFGPGTRLLVL.

V and J are TRBV18 and TRBJ2-5; D is ambiguous. Trimming pared 2 bases from V and 7 bases from J, leaving 17 bases between. Germline values: CDR1 KGHSH, CDR2 LQKENI. The length of the CDR3 is 15 residues. The CDR3 sequence: CASSPLGDSIVTQYF. CDR3 bases: TGTGCCAGCTCACCATTGGGTGATAGCATCGTGACCCAGTACTTC.

This clone appeared a few times. The chain has TRBV6-5 and TRBJ2-2; 10 bases line up with TRBD2. This CDR3 is built from 16 residues. V lost 2 bases to trimming and J lost 7 bases; unmatched junction nucleotides: 7. Germline loops: CDR1 MNHEY, CDR2 SVGAGI. The CDR3 spells CASSYSSGGAGGELFF. The DNA for the CDR3 is TGTGCCAGCAGTTACAGCAGCGGGGGGGCCGGCGGGGAGCTGTTTTTT.

This clone was detected once. The rearrangement uses TRBV5-1 and TRBJ2-7; 12 bases are shared with TRBD1. Germline lookup yields CDR1 SGHRS and CDR2 YFSETQ. This CDR3 is built from 15 residues. After removal of 4 bases from V and 5 bases from J, the junction contained 7 bases not matched to a gene. CDR3 coding DNA: TGCGCCAGCAGCCATACCGGGACAGGGGGCGACGAGCAGTACTTC. It specifies CASSHTGTGGDEQYF.

The rearrangement links TRBV5-4 to TRBJ1-2; D is unclear. The CDR3 extends over 16 amino acids. CDR1 is SGHNT, CDR2 YYREEE, per germline (reference sequence). Trimming left V 5 bases short and J 4 bases short, with 21 bases between. CDR3 in DNA: TGTGCCAGCAGTTTAGACATTTCCTCAGCTACCTATGGCTACACCTTC. Its protein product is CASSLDISSATYGYTF.

The chain carries TRBV7-2 and TRBJ2-3, with 10 bases aligning to TRBD2. The V gene's germline CDR1 is SGHTA and CDR2 FQGNSA. This CDR3 region has 15 residues. J was trimmed by 5 bases and V by 3 bases; bases with no gene match: 5. The DNA of the CDR3 is TGTGCCAGCAGCTTGAGCGGGGGGGTTGGAGATACGCAGTATTTT. Its translation: CASSLSGGVGDTQYF.

V usage is TRBV6-7 and J usage is TRBJ1-5, with D perhaps matching TRBD1 (6 bases). TRBV6-7 is assigned to the ORF class and has an uncertain function. V was shortened by 6 bases and J by 6 bases, with 18 bases between the two germline ends. The CDR3 runs to 15 residues. The CDR3 loop is CASSFTARGGQPQHF. CDR3 DNA sequence: TGTGCCAGCAGCTTTACGGCCAGGGGTGGTCAGCCCCAGCATTTT.

V gene TRBV7-2 combines with J gene TRBJ1-1; TRBD1 aligns across 9 bases. V gave up 5 bases and J gave up 5 bases; unmatched junction bases: 9. This CDR3 has 15 residues. Germline V gene lookup returns CDR1 SGHTA and CDR2 FQGNSA. Here the CDR3 DNA reads TGTGCCAGCAGCCCCCCGGACAGGGGACGGACTGAAGCTTTCTTT. Translating it yields CASSPPDRGRTEAFF.

This chain connects TRBV25-1 to TRBJ1-4, with a tentative D call TRBD1 (5 bases). The germline CDR1 and CDR2 sequences are MGHDK and SYGVNS. This CDR3 contains 17 residues. Trimming removed 0 bases from V and 8 bases from J, with 19 bases in between. The CDR3 DNA reads TGTGCCAGCAGTGAATATTCGCGGACACCGCGGGCGGAAAAACTGTTTTTT. Protein: CASSEYSRTPRAEKLFF.

The V call is TRBV5-4, the J call TRBJ1-2; 8 nucleotides agree with TRBD1. This CDR3 has 15 residues. Germline loops: CDR1 SGHNT, CDR2 YYREEE (reference sequence). Trimming removed 4 bases from V and 3 bases from J; junction bases left unmatched: 8. The CDR3 DNA sequence: TGTGCCAGCAGCCTAGGACAGGGCCTTGACTATGGCTACACCTTC. Its protein is CASSLGQGLDYGYTF.

The J gene is TRBJ1-1, the V gene TRBV6-1; D is possibly TRBD1 (5 bases). This CDR3 is built from 16 residues. Germline loops: CDR1 MNHNS, CDR2 SASEGT. The V end lost 0 bases, the J end lost 4 bases, and 15 bases lay between the germline ends. CDR3 region: CASSEARDSLATEAFF. The CDR3, as DNA: TGTGCCAGCAGTGAAGCCCGAGACAGTCTGGCCACTGAAGCTTTCTTT.

The chain has TRBV5-5 and TRBJ2-7; D is possibly TRBD1 or TRBD2 (5 bases each). Germline CDR1 reads SGHKS; CDR2 reads YYEKEE (reference sequence). There are 15 residues in the CDR3. Trimming pared 0 bases from V and 4 bases from J, leaving 14 bases between. The CDR3 coding sequence is TGTGCCAGCAGCTTGGCCCCGGGACGACAATACGAGCAGTACTTC. It translates to CASSLAPGRQYEQYF.

Points on this clone: Other DNA sequences in the same sample also yield this CDR3. CDR3 coding DNA: TGTGCCAGTAGCCCGGGACAGGGGGCCAATCAGCCCCAGCATTTT. Its translation is CASSPGQGANQPQHF. This sequence joins TRBV19 and TRBJ1-5; 12 bases match TRBD1. V trimming: 6 bases; J trimming: 3 bases; junction bases outside the gene matches: 3. The CDR3 has 15 amino acids. The V gene's germline CDR1 is LNHDA and CDR2 SQIVND (reference sequence).

This chain connects TRBV2 to TRBJ2-7, with TRBD2 matching over 15 bases. The V gene end was trimmed by 4 bases and the J gene end by 6 bases; junction bases not matched to a gene: 7. CDR1 SNHLY and CDR2 FYNNEI come from the germline V gene. The CDR3 runs to 16 residues. CDR3 sequence reads: CASSVGLAGGPGEQYF. CDR3 bases: TGTGCCAGCAGTGTCGGACTAGCGGGAGGGCCCGGCGAGCAGTACTTC.

Relative to its sample, this clone is medium-sized. The chain uses TRBV9 and TRBJ1-2; possibly TRBD1 for D (6 bases). This CDR3 is built from 14 residues. The germline CDR1 and CDR2 sequences are SGDLS and YYNGEE. The germline V and J ends were trimmed by 2 bases and 9 bases, with 17 bases remaining between them. The CDR3 loop is CASSVGGRPPSYTF. The CDR3 coding sequence is TGTGCCAGCAGCGTGGGGGGGCGACCTCCTAGCTACACCTTC.